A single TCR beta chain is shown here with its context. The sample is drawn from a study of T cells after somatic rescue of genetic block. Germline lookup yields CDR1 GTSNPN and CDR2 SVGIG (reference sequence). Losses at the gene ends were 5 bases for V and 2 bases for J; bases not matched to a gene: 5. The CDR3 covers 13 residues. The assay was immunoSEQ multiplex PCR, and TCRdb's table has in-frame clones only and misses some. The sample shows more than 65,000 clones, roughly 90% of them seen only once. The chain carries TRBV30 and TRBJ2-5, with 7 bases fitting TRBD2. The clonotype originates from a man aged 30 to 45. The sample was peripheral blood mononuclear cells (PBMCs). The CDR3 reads CAWARDYQETQYF. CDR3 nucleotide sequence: TGTGCCTGGGCCCGGGACTATCAAGAGACCCAGTACTTC.